The 18 T cell receptor beta chains below were found in one sample sequenced in a study of PD-L1 blockade in urothelial cancer. The repertoire was sequenced with immunoSEQ multiplex PCR; TCRdb's copy has only in-frame clones and lacks some. The sample carries around 100,000 clones, approximately 85% recorded once. The material was PBMCs, obtained around atezolizumab (anti-PD-L1) treatment. All receptors derive from a man aged 50 to 60 with urothelial cancer.

The CDR3 DNA sequence: TGTGCCAGCAGTGCGTCAGGGAACCTGAACACTGAAGCTTTCTTT. Protein product: CASSASGNLNTEAFF. The chain employs TRBV2 and TRBJ1-1, with D perhaps matching TRBD1 (5 bases). CDR1 is SNHLY, CDR2 FYNNEI, per germline. Trimming cost V 4 bases and J 0 bases, with 12 bases left between them. The CDR3 consists of 15 residues.

Turning to this clone: The same CDR3 is also encoded by other DNA sequences in this sample. The chain carries TRBV7-3 and TRBJ2-3; D possibly corresponds to TRBD1 (5 bases). Trimming pared 2 bases from V and 1 base from J, leaving 7 bases between. This CDR3 is built from 14 residues. Germline CDR1 is SGHTA and CDR2 is FQGTGA. CDR3 sequence: CASSLGRGTDTQYF. Written as DNA, the CDR3 is TGTGCCAGCAGCTTAGGCAGGGGCACAGATACGCAGTATTTT.

The rearrangement links TRBV7-2 to TRBJ2-1; 15 bases align to TRBD2. V was pared by 4 bases and J by 9 bases, with 1 base of the junction left unmatched. The CDR3 spans 14 residues. CDR1 is SGHTA, CDR2 FQGNSA, per germline. In DNA, the CDR3 is TGTGCCAGCAGCTCGGGACTAGCGGGAGGTGAGCAGTTCTTC. Protein: CASSSGLAGGEQFF. Filled out from reference TRBV7-2 and TRBJ2-1, the complete variable domain reads GAGVSQSPSNKVTEKGKDVELRCDPISGHTALYWYRQSLGQGLEFLIYFQGNSAPDKSGLPSDRFSAERTGGSVSTLTIQRTQQEDSAVYLCASSSGLAGGEQFFGPGTRLTVL.

The V gene is TRBV2, the J gene TRBJ2-2; 10 bases match TRBD2. Germline CDR1 reads SNHLY; CDR2 reads FYNNEI. The CDR3 is 15 amino acids. Trimming removed 4 bases from V and 3 bases from J; junction bases left unmatched: 2. CDR3 sequence reads: CASSGLAGDTGELFF. The CDR3 DNA sequence: TGTGCCAGCAGTGGGCTAGCGGGAGACACCGGGGAGCTGTTTTTT.

This clone was observed a single time. The chain uses TRBV28 and TRBJ2-6; D unresolved. The V end lost 3 bases, the J end lost 0 bases, and 12 bases lay between the germline ends. The CDR3 has 17 amino acids. Germline lookup yields CDR1 MDHEN and CDR2 SYDVKM. CDR3 amino acids: CASSFSGRHSGANVLTF. The CDR3 DNA sequence: TGTGCCAGCAGTTTTTCGGGTCGGCACTCTGGGGCCAACGTCCTGACTTTC.

The chain joins TRBV7-3 to TRBJ1-4, with D unresolved. V dropped 5 bases and J dropped 0 bases, with 10 bases sitting between them. CDR1 SGHTA and CDR2 FQGTGA come from the germline V gene. The CDR3 is 15 residues long. The CDR3 loop reads CASSANYTTNEKLFF. CDR3 coding DNA: TGTGCCAGCAGCGCGAACTACACAACTAATGAAAAACTGTTTTTT.

The genes are TRBV25-1 and TRBJ2-7, with 7 bases aligning to TRBD2. J was trimmed by 2 bases and V by 3 bases; bases with no gene match: 4. CDR3 length: 14 amino acids. From germline, CDR1 is MGHDK and CDR2 SYGVNS. The CDR3 sequence is CASSDSGGAYEQYF. The CDR3 DNA reads as TGTGCCAGCAGTGATTCGGGAGGAGCCTACGAGCAGTACTTC.

This clone was counted a single time. This chain's CDR3 is CASSRAGDYGYTF. CDR3 sequence (DNA): TGTGCCAGCAGCCGAGCGGGCGACTATGGCTACACCTTC. The V and J genes are TRBV7-9 and TRBJ1-2; no firm D call. CDR1 and CDR2 from the germline V gene are SEHNR and FQNEAQ (reference sequence). The CDR3 totals 13 residues. V was trimmed by 5 bases and J by 3 bases, leaving 10 bases between them.

The chain combines TRBV14 with TRBJ2-7; 10 positions match TRBD1. Germline CDR1 is SGHDN and CDR2 is FVKESK. The J segment lost 1 base and the V segment lost 0 bases, leaving 12 bases of the junction unmatched. CDR3 size: 19 residues. CDR3 DNA sequence: TGTGCCAGCAGCCAAGAGGGGGACAGGGGTAATTTGCGGTCCTACGAGCAGTACTTC. Protein: CASSQEGDRGNLRSYEQYF.

The V and J genes are TRBV2 and TRBJ2-7, with 7 bases matching TRBD2. V was clipped by 6 bases and J by 7 bases; unmatched bases: 6. The CDR3 sequence is 12 residues long. The germline V gene has CDR1 SNHLY and CDR2 FYNNEI. The CDR3 here is CASRRERWEQYF. The CDR3 DNA reads TGTGCCAGCAGGCGGGAGAGATGGGAGCAGTACTTC.

This chain connects TRBV7-3 to TRBJ2-1; 8 bases agree with TRBD2. The germline V gene has CDR1 SGHTA and CDR2 FQGTGA. The CDR3 has 16 amino acids. V gave up 1 base and J gave up 7 bases; unmatched junction bases: 9. The CDR3 DNA reads TGTGCCAGCAGCTTAATGGGCAGCGGGAGTTTGAATGAGCAGTTCTTC. Its protein product is CASSLMGSGSLNEQFF.

This clone appeared a single time. V and J are TRBV7-8 and TRBJ2-1; D ambiguous. CDR3 length equals 15 residues. Trimming stripped 2 bases from V and 0 bases from J, with 8 bases between. Germline lookup yields CDR1 SGHVS and CDR2 FQNEAQ. CDR3 in amino acids: CASSLSRNSYNEQFF. The CDR3 coding sequence is TGTGCCAGCAGCTTAAGCCGTAACTCCTACAATGAGCAGTTCTTC.

This chain links TRBV28 with TRBJ1-4; 7 bases are a match to TRBD1. CDR1 is MDHEN and CDR2 is SYDVKM in the germline V gene. This CDR3 has 14 amino acids. J gave up 6 bases and V 8 bases, and 9 bases lay outside the gene matches. CDR3 sequence (DNA): TGTGCCAGCGGAGAGACAGGGAGATATGAAAAACTGTTTTTT. The encoded protein is CASGETGRYEKLFF.

This sequence joins TRBV27 and TRBJ2-7; no clear D. Trimming pared 6 bases from V and 6 bases from J, leaving 21 bases between. Germline loops: CDR1 MNHEY, CDR2 SMNVEV (reference sequence). This CDR3 region has 15 residues. In DNA form, the CDR3 reads TGTGCCAGCAGCTCGACACCGGCCCCCGCCTCCGAGCAGTACTTC. It is translated as CASSSTPAPASEQYF.

J is TRBJ2-5 and V is TRBV6-5, with D maybe TRBD2 (7 bases). The CDR3 sequence is 14 residues long. The V end lost 4 bases, the J end lost 2 bases, and 11 bases lay between the germline ends. Germline V gene sequence: CDR1 MNHEY, CDR2 SVGAGI. CDR3 nucleotides: TGTGCCAGCAGTTTAGGGGGGGCTCAAGAGACCCAGTACTTC. Protein product: CASSLGGAQETQYF.

The chain combines TRBV28 with TRBJ2-7; 8 nucleotides line up with TRBD2. V shed 10 bases and J 2 bases; nucleotides not matched to a gene: 10. Germline lookup yields CDR1 MDHEN and CDR2 SYDVKM. CDR3 length: 14 amino acids. This CDR3 is CATRAGGRTYEQYF. The CDR3 bases are TGTGCCACCAGGGCGGGAGGCCGTACCTACGAGCAGTACTTC.

The rearrangement joins TRBV5-1 to TRBJ1-2; possible D gene TRBD1, 5 bases. The length of the CDR3 is 16 residues. V was clipped by 5 bases and J by 2 bases, with 19 bases between them. Germline V gene sequence: CDR1 SGHRS, CDR2 YFSETQ. CDR3 protein: CASSLGLPTSNYGYTF. In DNA form, the CDR3 reads TGCGCCAGCAGTCTGGGGCTCCCAACCTCAAACTATGGCTACACCTTC. The full variable domain, rest sourced from reference TRBV5-1 and TRBJ1-2, is KAGVTQTPRYLIKTRGQQVTLSCSPISGHRSVSWYQQTPGQGLQFLFEYFSETQRNKGNFPGRFSGRQFSNSRSEMNVSTLELGDSALYLCASSLGLPTSNYGYTFGSGTRLTVV.

The V gene is TRBV7-8, the J gene TRBJ2-7; 7 nucleotides agree with TRBD2. CDR1 is SGHVS, CDR2 FQNEAQ, per germline. The CDR3 is 15 residues long. Trimming took 4 bases from V and 0 from J; bases not matched to a gene: 6. Here the CDR3 reads CASSSSGKSSYEQYF. In DNA, the CDR3 is TGTGCCAGCAGCTCCAGCGGGAAAAGCTCCTACGAGCAGTACTTC.